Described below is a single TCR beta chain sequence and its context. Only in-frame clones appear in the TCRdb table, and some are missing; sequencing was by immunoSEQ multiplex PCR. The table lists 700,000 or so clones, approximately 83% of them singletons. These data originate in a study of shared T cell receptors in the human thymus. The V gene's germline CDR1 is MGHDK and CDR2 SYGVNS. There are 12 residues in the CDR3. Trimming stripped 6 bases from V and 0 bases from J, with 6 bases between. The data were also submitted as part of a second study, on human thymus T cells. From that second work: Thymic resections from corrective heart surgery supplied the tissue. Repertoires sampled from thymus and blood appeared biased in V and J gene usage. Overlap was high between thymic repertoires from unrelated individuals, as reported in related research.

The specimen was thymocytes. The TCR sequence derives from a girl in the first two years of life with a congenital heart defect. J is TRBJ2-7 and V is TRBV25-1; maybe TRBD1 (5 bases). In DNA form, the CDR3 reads TGTGCCAGCAGGGACAACTCCTACGAGCAGTACTTC. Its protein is CASRDNSYEQYF.